This T cell receptor beta chain appears in the sequencing data of a study of control samples from healthy donors and cancer patients. The method was immunoSEQ multiplex PCR; TCRdb's version includes in-frame clones alone and lacks a portion of them. The repertoire has about 130,000 clones, around nine tenths of them found once; the top ten carry around 7.6%. The CDR3 consists of 11 residues. The germline CDR1 and CDR2 sequences are ENHRY and SYGVKD. Trimming removed 10 bases at V and 7 bases at J, with 13 bases between. The chain couples TRBV10-3 to TRBJ1-1, with D possibly matching TRBD1 (6 bases). This TCR came from a man aged 50 to 60 with head and neck cancer. The sequenced sample was PBMCs. CDR3 DNA sequence: TGTGCCACCGGGGGGGGCAGTGAAGCTTTCTTT. Its translation: CATGGGSEAFF.